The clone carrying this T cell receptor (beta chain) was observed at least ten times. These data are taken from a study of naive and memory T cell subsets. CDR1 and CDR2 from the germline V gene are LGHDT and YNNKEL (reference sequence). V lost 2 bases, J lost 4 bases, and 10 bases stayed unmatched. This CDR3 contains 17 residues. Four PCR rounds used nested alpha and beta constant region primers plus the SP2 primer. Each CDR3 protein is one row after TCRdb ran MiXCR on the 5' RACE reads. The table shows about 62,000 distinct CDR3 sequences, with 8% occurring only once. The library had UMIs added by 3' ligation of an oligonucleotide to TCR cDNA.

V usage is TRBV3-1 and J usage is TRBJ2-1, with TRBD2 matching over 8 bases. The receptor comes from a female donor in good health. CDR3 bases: TGTGCCAGCAGCCAAACTCAGGGGCGGGGGGATTACAATGAGCAGTTCTTC. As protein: CASSQTQGRGDYNEQFF.